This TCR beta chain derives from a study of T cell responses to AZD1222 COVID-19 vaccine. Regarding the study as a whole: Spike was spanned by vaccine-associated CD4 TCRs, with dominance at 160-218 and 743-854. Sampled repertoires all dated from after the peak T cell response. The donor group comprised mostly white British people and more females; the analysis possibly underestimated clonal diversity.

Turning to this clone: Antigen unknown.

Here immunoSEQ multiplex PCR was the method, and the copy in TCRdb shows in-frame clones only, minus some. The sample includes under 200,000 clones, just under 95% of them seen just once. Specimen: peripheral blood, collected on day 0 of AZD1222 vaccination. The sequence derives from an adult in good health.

The CDR3 protein is CSVWPHGGGGTEAFF. As DNA, the CDR3 is TGCAGCGTTTGGCCACATGGAGGGGGTGGCACTGAAGCTTTCTTT. The gene calls are TRBV29-1 and TRBJ1-1; D is perhaps TRBD1 (6 bases). CDR1 and CDR2 (germline): SQVTM, ANQGSEA. The length of the CDR3 is 15 residues. V was trimmed by 5 bases and J by 4 bases, leaving 20 bases between them. The whole variable domain, remainder taken from reference TRBV29-1 and TRBJ1-1, is SAVISQKPSRDICQRGTSLTIQCQVDSQVTMMFWYRQQPGQSLTLIATANQGSEATYESGFVIDKFPISRPNLTFSTLTVSNMSPEDSSIYLCSVWPHGGGGTEAFFGQGTRLTVV.